This record concerns one T cell receptor (beta chain) sequence. Regarding treatment: randomized to nivolumab then ipilimumab (arm A) or the reverse (arm B). DNA-damaging chemotherapy had not been given to any patient beforehand. Live CD3+CD8+ CD19− CD56− cells were sorted from PBMCs. This sample is drawn from a study of sequential checkpoint blockade in melanoma. The overall study: Randomization was 1:1 between first-line nivolumab→ipilimumab and ipilimumab→nivolumab. Both treatment sequences were followed by maintenance nivolumab.

The assay was immunoSEQ multiplex PCR, and TCRdb's table has in-frame clones only and misses some. The repertoire holds 35,000 to 45,000 clones, with approximately 91% as singletons. With 2 bases removed from V and 5 bases from J, the gap between germline ends came to 17 bases. Looked up from germline, CDR1 is SGHKS and CDR2 is YYEKEE (reference sequence). CDR3 length: 16 residues. The chain carries TRBV5-5 and TRBJ2-1, with D unresolved. Sequences were derived from CD8+ T cells sorted from blood (inferred from file names), sampled from a patient given nivolumab and ipilimumab in sequence. This receptor was identified in a human donor with melanoma. The CDR3 loop reads CASSFSLGPPNNEQFF. The CDR3 coding sequence is TGTGCCAGCAGCTTTTCACTGGGCCCCCCCAACAATGAGCAGTTCTTC.